The subject of this entry is one T cell receptor (beta chain). The data originate from a study of blood T cell repertoires in COVID-19. Study at large: COVID-19 samples collected from the United States, Italy and Spain covered acute and convalescent phases. Sources were T cells, B-cell-depleted T cells, or PBMCs; the material itself was cDNA or gDNA.

V was cut by 2 bases and J by 8 bases, with 15 bases left in between. The CDR3 is 15 residues long. The germline V gene has CDR1 ENHRY and CDR2 SYGVKD. Authors' analysis steps: Estimation of nucleated cell counts relied on the amplification of reference gene primers. Generated by immunoSEQ multiplex PCR, the TCRdb table keeps only in-frame clones and is missing some. V and J calls and clone size come straight from that table; D and trimming were deduced from the DNA. The table has fewer than 150,000 clones, around nine tenths seen once; the top ten hold about 10%. The clonotype comes from a man aged 45 to 65 with active or convalescent COVID-19. The gene calls are TRBV10-3 and TRBJ1-4; D gene unclear. The sequencing input was peripheral blood. This CDR3 reads CAISEREGQREKLFF. CDR3 sequence (DNA): TGTGCCATCAGTGAGCGGGAGGGCCAACGGGAAAAACTGTTTTTT.